This T cell receptor beta chain is drawn from a study of beta chain features in type 1 diabetes. With respect to this clone: The antigen is not known.

Findings and caveats of the study: cDNA-based sequencing might over-represent cells highly expressing TCR. The naive, central memory and Treg TCRB repertoires looked more alike in patients than they did in healthy donors.

As every portion of the isolated RNA was reverse transcribed, the sequencing read expressed TCRB transcripts. TCRdb's copy holds only in-frame clones and misses some; the assay was immunoSEQ multiplex PCR. This sample has 250,000 to 350,000 clones; 11% occur once, and the top ten carry about 0.015%. The origin of this receptor is a woman in her 30s in good health. Sequencing input: naive CD4+ T cells from blood.

CDR3 amino acids: CASSPGTAAGTDTQYF. As DNA, the CDR3 is TGTGCCAGCAGCCCCGGGACAGCAGCTGGCACAGATACGCAGTATTTT. The J gene is TRBJ2-3, the V gene TRBV9; 7 bases fit TRBD1. Germline CDR1 and CDR2: SGDLS and YYNGEE. The CDR3 extends over 16 amino acids. Trimming removed 4 bases from V and 1 base from J; junction bases left unmatched: 9.